This T cell receptor (beta chain) was recovered during a study of T cell responses to AZD1222 COVID-19 vaccine. Study-level findings and limits: In the spike-specific TCR repertoire, nearly half reportedly target unmutated variant regions. Just a handful of people given AZD1222 tested seropositive at baseline. CD4 TCRs covered the whole spike, strongest at regions 160-218 and 743-854.

Germline V gene lookup returns CDR1 SGHTA and CDR2 FQGNSA. The CDR3 spans 13 residues. V shed 1 base and J shed 7 bases, with 10 bases lying between them. Details on this clone: The antigen is unknown.

Some clones are missing from TCRdb's copy, which holds only in-frame ones; the method was immunoSEQ multiplex PCR. The sample shows some 110,000 clones, more than 75% of them seen only once. This clonotype originated in an adult in good health. V gene TRBV7-2 combines with J gene TRBJ1-2; no definite D call. Material: peripheral blood, obtained on day 0 of AZD1222 vaccination. CDR3 sequence (DNA): TGTGCCAGCAGCTTAGGAGGGTCGGTTGGCTACACCTTC. This gives the protein CASSLGGSVGYTF.